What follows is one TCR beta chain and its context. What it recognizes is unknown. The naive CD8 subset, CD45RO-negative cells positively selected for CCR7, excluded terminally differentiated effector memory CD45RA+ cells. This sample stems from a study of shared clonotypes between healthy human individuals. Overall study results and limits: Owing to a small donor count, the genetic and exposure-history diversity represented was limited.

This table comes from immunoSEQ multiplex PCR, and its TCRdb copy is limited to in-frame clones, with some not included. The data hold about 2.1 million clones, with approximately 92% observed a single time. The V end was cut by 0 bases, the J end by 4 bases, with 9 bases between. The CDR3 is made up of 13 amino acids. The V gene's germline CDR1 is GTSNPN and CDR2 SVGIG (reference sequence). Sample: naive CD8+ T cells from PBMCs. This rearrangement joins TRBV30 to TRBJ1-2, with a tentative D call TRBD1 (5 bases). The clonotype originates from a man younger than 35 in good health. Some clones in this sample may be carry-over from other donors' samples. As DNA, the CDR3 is TGTGCCTGGAGTGTAGGGGAAGGCTATGGCTACACCTTC. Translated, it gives CAWSVGEGYGYTF.